This is a list of T cell receptor beta chains from one sample in a study of blood T cell repertoires in COVID-19. The method was immunoSEQ multiplex PCR; TCRdb's version includes in-frame clones alone and lacks a portion of them. The sample carries tens of thousands of clones, 80% to 85% recorded once. Sequenced input: peripheral blood. The receptors stem from a man older than 75 with active or convalescent COVID-19. The CDR3 runs from the conserved cysteine through the conserved F or W. A D gene is named only where the DNA matches it firmly. The listing skips clone size in some rows; elsewhere it reads once, few, many or a size class.

abundance	v_gene	j_gene	len	d_gene	CDR3aa	CDR3nt
few	TRBV18	TRBJ1-6	14	TRBD1	CASSLTGLKSPLHF	TGTGCCAGCTCACTGACAGGGCTCAAGTCACCCCTCCACTTT
-	TRBV3-1/TRBV3-2	TRBJ2-7	15	-	CASSQQMDITYEQYF	TGTGCCAGCAGTCAACAGATGGACATAACCTACGAGCAGTACTTC
-	TRBV13	TRBJ1-1	18	TRBD1	CASSLSLGQGAGNTEAFF	TGTGCCAGCAGCTTAAGTTTAGGACAGGGGGCCGGGAACACTGAAGCTTTCTTT
-	TRBV5-6	TRBJ1-6	14	-	CASSLGQKYSPLHF	TGTGCCAGCAGCTTGGGACAGAAATATTCACCCCTCCACTTT
once	TRBV6-5	TRBJ2-7	14	-	CASSQGQTDYEQYF	TGTGCCAGCAGTCAGGGGCAAACCGACTACGAGCAGTACTTC
-	TRBV10-3	TRBJ2-3	14	-	CAIRGVLSLDTQYF	TGTGCCATCAGGGGCGTTCTTTCGTTAGATACGCAGTATTTT
-	TRBV10-1	TRBJ1-3	14	-	CASSAGFSGNTIYF	TGCGCCAGCAGTGCGGGGTTCTCTGGAAACACCATATATTTT
-	TRBV29-1	TRBJ2-7	12	-	CSVLQGPYEQYF	TGCAGCGTCCTACAGGGTCCCTACGAGCAGTACTTC
-	TRBV29-1	TRBJ1-5	13	TRBD1	CSVAQGTNQPQHF	TGCAGCGTTGCACAGGGGACCAATCAGCCCCAGCATTTT
-	TRBV12-3/TRBV12-4	TRBJ2-1	13	TRBD1	CASSLGQGYEQFF	TGTGCCAGCAGTTTAGGACAGGGTTATGAGCAGTTCTTC
-	TRBV5-1	TRBJ1-4	16	-	CASSSGESLTNEKLFF	TGCGCCAGCAGCTCCGGGGAGTCTCTGACTAATGAAAAACTGTTTTTT
-	TRBV19	TRBJ2-5	16	TRBD2	CASSDFGRGGQETQYF	TGTGCCAGTAGTGACTTCGGGAGGGGCGGGCAAGAGACCCAGTACTTC
-	TRBV7-6	TRBJ2-3	17	TRBD1	CASSLASTGDRADTQYF	TGTGCCAGCAGCTTAGCGTCGACAGGGGATCGCGCAGATACGCAGTATTTT
-	TRBV7-2	TRBJ1-1	16	TRBD1	CASSLKGGVGNTEAFF	TGTGCCAGCAGCCTGAAAGGGGGCGTTGGGAACACTGAAGCTTTCTTT
-	TRBV4-3	TRBJ2-1	16	TRBD2	CASSRGLGNRNNEQFF	TGCGCCAGCAGCCGCGGACTAGGAAACAGAAACAATGAGCAGTTCTTC
-	TRBV27	TRBJ2-7	14	TRBD1	CASSRATGPYEQYF	TGTGCCAGCAGTCGGGCGACAGGGCCCTACGAGCAGTACTTC
-	TRBV5-4	TRBJ1-1	15	TRBD1	CASSSGQGAATEAFF	TGTGCCAGCAGCTCCGGACAGGGGGCCGCCACTGAAGCTTTCTTT
-	TRBV28	TRBJ1-2	15	TRBD1	CASSTQGTGAYGYTF	TGTGCCAGCAGCACCCAAGGGACAGGGGCTTATGGCTACACCTTC
-	TRBV3-1/TRBV3-2	TRBJ1-2	20	TRBD1	CASSQGRLTGGVRPNYGYTF	TGTGCCAGCAGCCAAGGGAGGTTGACAGGGGGCGTACGCCCTAACTATGGCTACACCTTC
-	TRBV7-6	TRBJ2-2	15	-	CASSFGAGNTGELFF	TGTGCCAGCAGCTTTGGTGCGGGGAACACCGGGGAGCTGTTTTTT
-	TRBV7-9	TRBJ1-3	12	-	CASSLDGDTIYF	TGTGCCAGCAGCTTAGACGGTGACACCATATATTTT
once	TRBV30	TRBJ2-1	16	-	CAWKLESGAQIHEQFF	TGTGCCTGGAAACTAGAATCAGGGGCGCAAATCCATGAGCAGTTCTTC
-	TRBV11-2	TRBJ2-6	16	TRBD1	CASSPAGGRGANVLTF	TGTGCCAGCAGCCCCGCAGGGGGTCGTGGGGCCAACGTCCTGACTTTC
-	TRBV6-5	TRBJ1-6	14	-	CASNTGQLNSPLHF	TGTGCCAGCAACACCGGACAGCTTAATTCACCCCTCCACTTT
-	TRBV5-1	TRBJ2-2	15	-	CASSLLGHSTGELFF	TGCGCCAGCAGCTTGCTGGGACACTCCACCGGGGAGCTGTTTTTT
-	TRBV19	TRBJ1-5	14	TRBD1	CASSPQGAAQPQHF	TGTGCCAGTAGTCCACAGGGGGCGGCTCAGCCCCAGCATTTT
-	TRBV29-1	TRBJ2-5	11	TRBD2	CSGGEGETQYF	TGCAGCGGGGGGGAGGGAGAGACCCAGTACTTC
-	TRBV11-3	TRBJ1-2	15	-	CASSSLRGSGYGYTF	TGTGCCAGCAGCTCCCTTCGGGGGAGCGGCTATGGCTACACCTTC
-	TRBV2	TRBJ2-1	16	TRBD1	CASSEADRGDQDEQFF	TGTGCCAGCAGTGAAGCGGACAGGGGGGATCAAGATGAGCAGTTCTTC
-	TRBV6-2/TRBV6-3	TRBJ2-6	12	-	CASSLGANVLTF	TGTGCCAGCAGCCTAGGGGCCAACGTCCTGACTTTC
once	TRBV6-6	TRBJ2-2	13	TRBD2	CASSRTSGTGLFF	TGTGCCAGCAGTCGGACTAGCGGGACGGGGCTGTTTTTT
-	TRBV5-1	TRBJ2-2	15	TRBD1	CASSRPGGETGELFF	TGCGCCAGCAGCAGGCCAGGGGGCGAAACCGGGGAGCTGTTTTTT
-	TRBV7-2	TRBJ1-1	13	-	CASSFNKNTEAFF	TGTGCCAGCAGCTTTAACAAGAACACTGAAGCTTTCTTT
-	TRBV5-6	TRBJ2-5	16	TRBD1	CASRETGTGYQETQYF	TGTGCCAGCAGAGAAACCGGGACAGGATACCAAGAGACCCAGTACTTC
-	TRBV4-2	TRBJ2-3	18	-	CASSQRIRGLGGPDTQYF	TGTGCCAGCAGCCAGAGGATTCGGGGCTTAGGGGGTCCAGATACGCAGTATTTT
-	TRBV20-1	TRBJ2-1	10	-	CSARVREQFF	TGCAGTGCTAGAGTGCGTGAGCAGTTCTTC
-	TRBV7-2	TRBJ1-1	14	TRBD1	CASSSQGPATEAFF	TGTGCCAGCAGCTCACAGGGGCCGGCCACTGAAGCTTTCTTT
-	TRBV6-5	TRBJ1-2	15	-	CASSYGSAGNYGYTF	TGTGCCAGCAGTTACGGCTCGGCAGGGAACTATGGCTACACCTTC
medium-sized	TRBV9	TRBJ2-6	15	-	CASSPEVSGANVLTF	TGTGCCAGCAGCCCCGAGGTATCTGGGGCCAACGTCCTGACTTTC
-	TRBV11-3	TRBJ1-3	14	TRBD1	CASSPGTAGNTIYF	TGTGCCAGCAGCCCCGGGACAGCTGGAAACACCATATATTTT
-	TRBV15	TRBJ2-5	15	-	CATSREMQGRETQYF	TGTGCCACCAGCAGAGAGATGCAGGGTCGAGAGACCCAGTACTTC
-	TRBV7-9	TRBJ2-3	16	-	CASSLGTSSSTDTQYF	TGTGCCAGCAGCTTAGGAACTTCTTCTAGCACAGATACGCAGTATTTT
-	TRBV19	TRBJ2-7	14	TRBD1	CASSHGTDHYEQYF	TGTGCCAGTAGCCACGGGACAGACCACTACGAGCAGTACTTC
once	TRBV29-1	TRBJ2-3	15	TRBD1	CSVVAGTGVTDTQYF	TGCAGCGTTGTGGCCGGGACAGGGGTAACAGATACGCAGTATTTT
-	TRBV11-3	TRBJ2-1	16	TRBD2	CASSSLTSGSGNEQFF	TGTGCCAGCAGCTCCTTAACTAGCGGGAGTGGCAATGAGCAGTTCTTC
few	TRBV27	TRBJ1-2	13	TRBD1	CASRQTGIGGYTF	TGTGCCAGCAGACAGACAGGGATAGGTGGCTACACCTTC
-	TRBV27	TRBJ1-2	15	TRBD1	CASSPRQGGDYGYTF	TGTGCCAGCAGTCCCAGACAGGGGGGGGACTATGGCTACACCTTC
-	TRBV6-2/TRBV6-3	TRBJ2-2	14	TRBD2	CAGSIAGVTGELFF	TGTGCCGGCAGCATAGCGGGAGTTACCGGGGAGCTGTTTTTT
-	TRBV5-8	TRBJ2-2	14	-	CASSLLRGSGELFF	TGTGCCAGCAGCTTGTTGCGGGGTTCCGGGGAGCTGTTTTTT
-	TRBV6-5	TRBJ2-5	15	TRBD2	CASSPSGGPQETQYF	TGTGCCAGCAGTCCTAGCGGGGGCCCCCAAGAGACCCAGTACTTC
-	TRBV5-1	TRBJ1-1	15	-	CASSFVGEGVTEAFF	TGCGCCAGCAGCTTTGTGGGGGAGGGCGTCACTGAAGCTTTCTTT
-	TRBV2	TRBJ2-7	13	-	CASSPSMVGEQYF	TGTGCCAGCAGCCCGTCAATGGTCGGCGAGCAGTACTTC
-	TRBV2	TRBJ1-3	16	-	CASSERGYRAGNTIYF	TGTGCCAGCAGTGAAAGGGGATACAGGGCTGGAAACACCATATATTTT
-	TRBV7-2	TRBJ2-1	17	TRBD2	CASSLVRLAGGHNEQFF	TGTGCCAGCAGCTTAGTGAGACTAGCGGGAGGGCATAATGAGCAGTTCTTC
few	TRBV4-1	TRBJ1-1	14	TRBD1	CASRDGTEGTEAFF	TGCGCCAGCAGAGACGGGACAGAGGGGACTGAAGCTTTCTTT
-	TRBV25-1	TRBJ2-1	13	-	CASSRGSYNEQFF	TGTGCCAGCAGCAGGGGCTCCTACAATGAGCAGTTCTTC
-	TRBV7-2	TRBJ2-5	13	-	CASQRGNQETQYF	TGTGCCAGCCAAAGAGGCAACCAAGAGACCCAGTACTTC
-	TRBV6-2/TRBV6-3	TRBJ1-5	16	-	CASSYSGALSNQPQHF	TGTGCCAGCAGTTACTCGGGGGCATTGAGCAATCAGCCCCAGCATTTT
-	TRBV10-2	TRBJ1-2	13	TRBD1	CASSKTGGGGYTF	TGCGCCAGCAGTAAAACAGGGGGAGGAGGCTACACCTTC